Listed here are 20 T cell receptor beta chains from one sample, sequenced in a study of blood T cell repertoires in COVID-19. Assay: immunoSEQ multiplex PCR; the TCRdb copy retains only in-frame clones and omits some. The sample yields about 400,000 clones, around 92% seen once. Input material: PBMCs or T cells enriched from blood (not recorded which). These receptors were collected from a woman aged 25 to 39 who had recovered from COVID-19.

This rearrangement joins TRBV7-9 to TRBJ2-1; 9 bases match TRBD2. V lost 5 bases to trimming and J lost 7 bases; unmatched junction nucleotides: 18. The CDR3 runs to 18 residues. Germline loops: CDR1 SEHNR, CDR2 FQNEAQ (reference sequence). The CDR3 region is CASSHQFGAGGPINEQFF. CDR3 in DNA: TGTGCCAGCAGCCACCAATTTGGGGCGGGAGGGCCAATTAATGAGCAGTTCTTC.

This chain connects TRBV5-4 to TRBJ1-3; D is perhaps TRBD1 (6 bases). Trimming took off 3 bases at V and 0 bases at J, with 7 bases between the two ends. The germline V gene has CDR1 SGHNT and CDR2 YYREEE (reference sequence). This CDR3 spans 14 amino acids. CDR3 DNA sequence: TGTGCCAGCAGCTGGGACATCTCTGGAAACACCATATATTTT. Protein sequence: CASSWDISGNTIYF.

V usage is TRBV27 and J usage is TRBJ1-5; 8 bases map to TRBD1. The V gene end was trimmed by 7 bases and the J gene end by 0 bases; junction bases not matched to a gene: 5. This CDR3 spans 15 amino acids. Per germline, CDR1 MNHEY and CDR2 SMNVEV (reference sequence). CDR3 sequence reads: CASMDRVNSNQPQHF. In nucleotides, the CDR3 is TGTGCCAGCATGGACAGGGTCAATAGCAATCAGCCCCAGCATTTT.

V is TRBV3-1 (or the pseudogene TRBV3-2) and J is TRBJ1-2; 7 bases line up with TRBD1. The CDR3 totals 16 residues. In germline, CDR1 is LGHDT, CDR2 YNNKEL (reference sequence). The ends lost 4 bases at V and 2 bases at J; junction bases unmatched: 10. The CDR3 spells CASSPNRGRGNYGYTF. CDR3 coding DNA: TGTGCCAGCAGCCCGAATCGTGGCAGGGGGAACTATGGCTACACCTTC.

V is TRBV4-1 and J is TRBJ2-3; a weak D match, TRBD1 (6 bases). V was trimmed by 1 base and J by 5 bases, leaving 10 bases between them. Germline lookup yields CDR1 MGHRA and CDR2 YSYEKL. The CDR3 runs 14 residues. The CDR3 coding sequence is TGCGCCAGCAGCCAAGGGACAGCTAGAGATACGCAGTATTTT. This encodes CASSQGTARDTQYF.

V gene TRBV6-5 combines with J gene TRBJ2-7; weak D call: TRBD1 (6 bases). The CDR3 is 13 residues long. CDR1 and CDR2 (germline): MNHEY, SVGAGI. Trimming left V 9 bases short and J 0 bases short, with 12 bases between. The CDR3 region has the DNA TGTGCCAGTCAGGACAGCAGCTCCTACGAGCAGTACTTC. Residues: CASQDSSSYEQYF.

The V call is TRBV7-3, the J call TRBJ2-1; 11 bases line up with TRBD2. The CDR3 covers 17 residues. Germline loops: CDR1 SGHTA, CDR2 FQGTGA. The ends lost 3 bases at V and 5 bases at J; junction bases unmatched: 9. The CDR3 DNA reads as TGTGCCAGCAGCTTCGTAGGGACTAGCGGCCAGAACAATGAGCAGTTCTTC. Translating gives CASSFVGTSGQNNEQFF.

The V call is TRBV7-9, the J call TRBJ2-2; TRBD1 matches at 10 bases. This CDR3 contains 15 residues. Germline lookup yields CDR1 SEHNR and CDR2 FQNEAQ (reference sequence). Trimming cost V 5 bases and J 9 bases; bases outside gene matches: 9. The CDR3 region is CASSPGTGVSRELFF. The CDR3, as DNA: TGTGCCAGCAGCCCCGGGACAGGGGTCAGCAGGGAGCTGTTTTTT.

The chain joins TRBV29-1 to TRBJ1-5, with D possibly TRBD1 on 5 matching bases. CDR3 length: 15 residues. V lost 4 bases to trimming and J lost 12 bases, with 25 bases between them. The germline V gene encodes CDR1 SQVTM and CDR2 ANQGSEA. DNA for the CDR3: TGCAGCGTTGGGGGGGGAGTAGGGAGATTAAGTGGCCAGCATTTT. Its protein is CSVGGGVGRLSGQHF.

The CDR3 loop is CASSLLEGSEQYF. For the CDR3, the DNA is TGTGCCAGCAGTTTATTGGAGGGGTCCGAGCAGTACTTC. The chain joins TRBV28 to TRBJ2-7; tentative D call: TRBD2 (6 bases). V was trimmed by 1 base and J by 6 bases, leaving 10 bases between them. CDR1 is MDHEN and CDR2 is SYDVKM in the germline V gene. The CDR3 loop spans 13 amino acids.

This chain uses TRBV28 with TRBJ1-3; tentative D call: TRBD1 (5 bases). There are 16 residues in the CDR3. V gave up 9 bases and J gave up 4 bases, with 22 bases separating them. Germline V gene lookup returns CDR1 MDHEN and CDR2 SYDVKM. The CDR3 sequence is CASISGGTGLGNTIYF. The CDR3 region has the DNA TGTGCCAGTATAAGTGGCGGGACGGGGCTAGGAAACACCATATATTTT. The full variable domain, with the rest looked up from reference TRBV28 and TRBJ1-3, is DVKVTQSSRYLVKRTGEKVFLECVQDMDHENMFWYRQDPGLGLRLIYFSYDVKMKEKGDIPEGYSVSREKKERFSLILESASTNQTSMYLCASISGGTGLGNTIYFGEGSWLTVV.

The rearrangement links TRBV7-9 to TRBJ1-1; maybe TRBD1 (6 bases). Between the trimmed V and J ends, which lost 2 bases and 3 bases, there was a span of 13 bases. Germline lookup yields CDR1 SEHNR and CDR2 FQNEAQ (reference sequence). The CDR3 length is 15 residues. In DNA form, the CDR3 reads TGTGCCAGCAGCTTAATGGGGGCGCGCGACACTGAAGCTTTCTTT. This translates into CASSLMGARDTEAFF.

The chain joins TRBV7-9 to TRBJ1-2; no clear D gene. Germline-derived CDR1 and CDR2 are SEHNR and FQNEAQ (reference sequence). CDR3 length: 13 amino acids. The germline V and J ends were trimmed by 1 base and 2 bases, with 5 bases remaining between them. In DNA form, the CDR3 reads TGTGCCAGCAGCTTAGGGCAGAACTATGGCTACACCTTC. It encodes CASSLGQNYGYTF.

This chain connects TRBV11-2 to TRBJ1-1; D unresolved. The germline gives CDR1 SGHAT, CDR2 FQNNGV. CDR3 size: 13 residues. Trimming stripped 5 bases from V and 10 bases from J, with 17 bases between. The CDR3 region has the DNA TGTGCCAGCAGCCCCGGAGTACCGGGAGCAGCTTTCTTT. This codes for CASSPGVPGAAFF.

The chain combines TRBV19 with TRBJ1-4; D is undetermined. Germline values: CDR1 LNHDA, CDR2 SQIVND (reference sequence). The CDR3 is made up of 12 amino acids. V was cut by 9 bases and J by 7 bases, with 12 bases left in between. Written as DNA, the CDR3 is TGTGCCAGCAGGTTGTTGGGTGAAAAACTGTTTTTT. This sequence encodes CASRLLGEKLFF.

V usage is TRBV15 and J usage is TRBJ1-4; no clear D. V was cut by 1 base and J by 3 bases, with 12 bases left in between. The V gene's germline CDR1 is LNHNV and CDR2 YYDKDF (reference sequence). CDR3 length equals 16 residues. CDR3 residues: CATSRVSGFANEKLFF. The CDR3 DNA reads TGTGCCACCAGCAGAGTGTCGGGGTTTGCTAATGAAAAACTGTTTTTT.

The chain uses TRBV29-1 and TRBJ1-2, with D tentatively TRBD1 (5 bases). CDR3 length: 13 amino acids. Germline CDR1 SQVTM, CDR2 ANQGSEA. Trimming pared 3 bases from V and 7 bases from J, leaving 15 bases between. The CDR3 protein is CSVEPTAGSGYTF. The CDR3 DNA follows: TGCAGCGTTGAGCCGACTGCAGGGTCTGGCTACACCTTC.

The chain employs TRBV3-1 (or the pseudogene TRBV3-2) and TRBJ1-1, with D possibly matching TRBD1 (6 bases). Deletions cut 3 bases from V and 5 bases from J, with 10 bases between. The CDR3 covers 13 residues. Germline V gene data show CDR1 as LGHDT and CDR2 as YNNKEL (reference sequence). The CDR3 region is CASSHNTGTEAFF. The DNA for the CDR3 is TGTGCCAGCAGCCATAACACAGGGACTGAAGCTTTCTTT.

The rearrangement joins TRBV7-8 to TRBJ2-1; D uncertain. Trimming shortened V by 1 base and J by 0 bases, and 7 bases separated the two germline ends. The germline gives CDR1 SGHVS, CDR2 FQNEAQ. CDR3 size: 15 residues. The CDR3 reads CASSLVLSSYNEQFF. CDR3 bases: TGTGCCAGCAGCTTAGTTCTTAGCTCCTACAATGAGCAGTTCTTC.

The chain couples TRBV20-1 to TRBJ2-7, with D perhaps matching TRBD2 (6 bases). This CDR3 has 11 amino acids. Germline V gene data show CDR1 as DFQATT and CDR2 as SNEGSKA (reference sequence). The ends were cut back, 6 bases at V and 6 bases at J, with 12 bases in the middle. The CDR3 DNA sequence: TGCAGTGCGTTGCGGGGACTCGAGCAGTACTTC. It is translated as CSALRGLEQYF.